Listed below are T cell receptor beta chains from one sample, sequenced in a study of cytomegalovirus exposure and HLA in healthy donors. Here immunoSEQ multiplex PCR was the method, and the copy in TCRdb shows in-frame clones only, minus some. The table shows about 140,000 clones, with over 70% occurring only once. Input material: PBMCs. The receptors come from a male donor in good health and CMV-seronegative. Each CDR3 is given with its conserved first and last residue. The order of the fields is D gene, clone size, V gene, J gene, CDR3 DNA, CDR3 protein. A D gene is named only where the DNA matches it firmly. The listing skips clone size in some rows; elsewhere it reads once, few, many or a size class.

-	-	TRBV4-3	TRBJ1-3	TGCGCCAGCAGCCAAGACGTACAGCGGGCAGTTAACAGCTACTCTGGAAACACCATATATTTT	CASSQDVQRAVNSYSGNTIYF
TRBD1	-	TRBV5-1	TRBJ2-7	TGCGCCAGCAGCTTGACAGGACAGGGGGCGAGGTCCGAGCAGTACTTC	CASSLTGQGARSEQYF
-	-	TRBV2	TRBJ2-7	TGTGCCAGCAGGGACAGACCCTACGAGCAGTACTTC	CASRDRPYEQYF
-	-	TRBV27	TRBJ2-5	TGTGCCAGCAGTTTACCGGACTATCAGGGGACCCAGTACTTC	CASSLPDYQGTQYF
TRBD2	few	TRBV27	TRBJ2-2	TGTGCCAGCAGTCCATCGGGACTAGCGGGAGCGAACACCGGGGAGCTGTTTTTT	CASSPSGLAGANTGELFF
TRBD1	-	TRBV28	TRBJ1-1	TGTGCCAGCGGGCAGGGGGACACTGAAGCTTTCTTT	CASGQGDTEAFF
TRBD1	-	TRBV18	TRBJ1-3	TGTGCCAGCTCACCACCGTCCGGGACAGGTGGAAACACCATATATTTT	CASSPPSGTGGNTIYF
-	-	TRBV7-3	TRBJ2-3	TGTGCCAGCAGCTTACGTCTTTTAGATACGCAGTATTTT	CASSLRLLDTQYF
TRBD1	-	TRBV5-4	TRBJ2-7	TGTGCCAGCAGCTTGGGTGGGGACAGCTCCTACGAGCAGTACTTC	CASSLGGDSSYEQYF
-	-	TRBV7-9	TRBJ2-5	TGTGCCAGCAGCTTAGAATACGAGAGCGAGACCCAGTACTTC	CASSLEYESETQYF
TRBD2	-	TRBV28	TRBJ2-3	TGTGCCAGCAGTCCCTCAATAGCGGGAGGGACAGATACGCAGTATTTT	CASSPSIAGGTDTQYF
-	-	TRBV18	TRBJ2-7	TGTGCCAGCTCACCACCAGTTCGCAGGTACGAGCAGTACTTC	CASSPPVRRYEQYF
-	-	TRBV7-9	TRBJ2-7	TGTGCCAGCAGCTTTACAGGGGGGAGGGTCTACGAGCAGTACTTC	CASSFTGGRVYEQYF
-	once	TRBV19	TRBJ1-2	TGTGCCAGTAGTATTGACAGGCGCTATGGCTACACCTTC	CASSIDRRYGYTF
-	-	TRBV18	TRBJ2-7	TGTGCCAGCTCACCACCGAGGGTCCCCTACGAGCAGTACTTC	CASSPPRVPYEQYF
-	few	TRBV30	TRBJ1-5	TGTGCCTGGACCCTGGAGGGCAGGGAAGGTCCCCAGCATTTT	CAWTLEGREGPQHF
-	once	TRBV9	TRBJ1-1	TGTGCCAGCAGCGTAGTTTTCGGGGTCAACACTGAAGCTTTCTTT	CASSVVFGVNTEAFF
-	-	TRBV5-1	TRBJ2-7	TGCGCCAGCAGCTTGGGGGGGGGCCCGTACGAGCAGTACTTC	CASSLGGGPYEQYF
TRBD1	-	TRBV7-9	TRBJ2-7	TGTGCCAGCAGCTTACAACCCCCAGACAGGGGGAGGTACGAGCAGTACTTC	CASSLQPPDRGRYEQYF
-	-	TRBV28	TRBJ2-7	TGTGCCAGCCTCAAGGGGGAGACCTACGAGCAGTACTTC	CASLKGETYEQYF
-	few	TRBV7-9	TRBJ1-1	TGTGCCAGCAGCTATCGGGAAGGCACTGAAGCTTTCTTT	CASSYREGTEAFF
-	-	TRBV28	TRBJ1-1	TGTGCCAGCAGTCCCTGGGGGGGAGGGAATACTGAAGCTTTCTTT	CASSPWGGGNTEAFF
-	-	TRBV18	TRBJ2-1	TGTGCCAGCTCGGGGAAAGACAGGTTTATACACAATGAGCAGTTCTTC	CASSGKDRFIHNEQFF
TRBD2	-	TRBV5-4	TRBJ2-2	TGTGCCAGCAGCTCGGGAGCAGGACTAGGGGAGAACGGGGAGCTGTTTTTT	CASSSGAGLGENGELFF
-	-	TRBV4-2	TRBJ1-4	TGTGCCAGCAGCCAAGATCAGACTACTCCGGGACAATTCGCCGAAAAACTGTTTTTT	CASSQDQTTPGQFAEKLFF
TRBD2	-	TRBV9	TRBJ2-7	TGTGCCAGCAGCCCCCTGGGACTAGCGGGGACTAGCTCCTACGAGCAGTACTTC	CASSPLGLAGTSSYEQYF
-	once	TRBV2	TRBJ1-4	TGTGCCAGCAGTGAAGGAGAATATGGCAGGAATGAAAAACTGTTTTTT	CASSEGEYGRNEKLFF
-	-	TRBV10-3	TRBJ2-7	TGTGCCATCAGTGAAAGCGGGGAGCAGTACTTC	CAISESGEQYF
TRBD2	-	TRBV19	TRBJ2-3	TGTGCCAGTAGTATAGCCCTCTGGACTAGCGGGGAACTGACAGATACGCAGTATTTT	CASSIALWTSGELTDTQYF
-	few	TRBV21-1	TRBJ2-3	TGTGCCAGCTCGACTAGATGCACGGATACGCAGTATTTT	CASSTRCTDTQYF
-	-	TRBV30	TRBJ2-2	TGTGCCCACGGGACATCGAACACCGGGGAGCTGTTTTTT	CAHGTSNTGELFF
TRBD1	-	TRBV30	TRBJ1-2	TGTGCCTGGAATCAGGGGGGCTATGGCTACACCTTC	CAWNQGGYGYTF
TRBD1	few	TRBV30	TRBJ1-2	TGTGCCTGGCTCCGGGACAGACCATATGGCTACACCTTC	CAWLRDRPYGYTF
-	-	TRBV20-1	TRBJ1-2	TGCAGTGCTATGGCCGCCGGCTACACCTTC	CSAMAAGYTF